This TCR beta chain was observed in a study of shared clonotypes between healthy human individuals. Study donors comprised healthy, HIV-negative adults devoid of recent acute infection or vaccination. The study separated CD4+ cells into CD45RA+ naive and CD45RA-negative memory subsets. Regarding this clone: Its antigen is unidentified.

Overall study results and limits: In the sorted subsets, rarefaction showed sequencing was incomplete despite large depth.

Germline loops: CDR1 MDHEN, CDR2 SYDVKM. There are 17 residues in the CDR3. Between the trimmed V and J ends, which lost 5 bases and 4 bases, there was a span of 20 bases. Sequencing was performed with immunoSEQ multiplex PCR; in TCRdb, only in-frame clones are kept and a portion is missing. The sample lists about 2.3 million clones, 80% to 95% seen once, with approximately 0.4% in the top ten. Material: naive CD4+ T cells from PBMCs. Noted subset: CD45RA+ positively selected. This TCR was sampled from a man aged 18-30 years in good health. Some clones in this sample may be carry-over from other donors' samples. The chain carries TRBV28 and TRBJ2-2; possibly TRBD2 for D (6 bases). The CDR3 sequence: CASSPHRAGISTGELFF. Written as DNA, the CDR3 is TGTGCCAGCAGTCCTCATCGGGCGGGGATCAGCACCGGGGAGCTGTTTTTT.